This TCR beta chain was retrieved from a study of blood T cells in healthy people across ages. General study points: TCR beta diversity was tightly associated with the proportion of naive T cells. Donor CMV infection status was unknown, possibly confounding age-related changes in expanded clonotypes.

V lost 0 bases and J lost 6, with 9 bases in between. Germline CDR1 is SGHVS and CDR2 is FNYEAQ. This CDR3 contains 14 residues. A minimum of 7 million PBMCs was isolated per sample. Turning to this clonotype: Its specificity is unknown.

Combining a sample-barcoded 5' primer with a J-beta primer mix, a second PCR ran for roughly 7 to 11 cycles. TCRdb reanalysed the 5' RACE reads using MiXCR and keeps one entry per CDR3 protein. The table includes some 1.6 million distinct CDR3 sequences, 34% detected once. This chain uses TRBV7-6 with TRBJ2-1, with D uncertain. The receptor was derived from a woman in her twenties or thirties in good health. Sequencing was performed on blood. In nucleotides, the CDR3 is TGTGCCAGCAGCTTAGCGAGGCCGGGCAATGAGCAGTTCTTC. It translates to CASSLARPGNEQFF.